This TCR beta chain originates from a study of blood T cell repertoires in COVID-19. CDR3 length: 15 amino acids. Germline trimming cut 3 bases from V and 9 bases from J; bases unmatched to any gene: 7. Germline-derived CDR1 and CDR2 are SGHTS and YDEGEE. Using immunoSEQ multiplex PCR, the repertoire was profiled, and TCRdb retains in-frame clones only, with some absent. In the table there are a few hundred thousand clones, about 85% of which are singletons. The sequenced material came from PBMCs or T cells enriched from blood (not recorded which). This clonotype originated in a woman aged 45-59 years who had recovered from COVID-19. V gene TRBV5-8 combines with J gene TRBJ2-1; 12 bases fit TRBD2. CDR3 nucleotide sequence: TGTGCCAGCAGCTCTAGACTAGCGGGGGTACGTGAGCAGTTCTTC. This codes for CASSSRLAGVREQFF.